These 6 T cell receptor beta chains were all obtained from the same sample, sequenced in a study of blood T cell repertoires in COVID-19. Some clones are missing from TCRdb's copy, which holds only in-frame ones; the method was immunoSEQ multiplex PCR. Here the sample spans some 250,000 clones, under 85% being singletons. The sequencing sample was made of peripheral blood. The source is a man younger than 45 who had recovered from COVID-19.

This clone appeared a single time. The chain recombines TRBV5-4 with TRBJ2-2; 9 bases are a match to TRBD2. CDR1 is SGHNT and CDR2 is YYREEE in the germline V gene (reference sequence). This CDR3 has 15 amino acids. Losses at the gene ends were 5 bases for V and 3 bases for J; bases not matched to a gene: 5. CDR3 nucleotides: TGTGCCAGCAGTCGTGAGCGGGAGGACACCGGGGAGCTGTTTTTT. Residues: CASSREREDTGELFF.

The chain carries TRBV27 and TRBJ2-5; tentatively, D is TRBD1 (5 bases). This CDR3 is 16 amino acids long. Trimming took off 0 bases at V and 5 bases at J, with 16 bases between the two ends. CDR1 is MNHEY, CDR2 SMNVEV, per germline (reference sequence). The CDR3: CASSLSGQGSWETQYF. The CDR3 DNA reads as TGTGCCAGCAGTTTATCGGGGCAGGGCAGTTGGGAGACCCAGTACTTC.

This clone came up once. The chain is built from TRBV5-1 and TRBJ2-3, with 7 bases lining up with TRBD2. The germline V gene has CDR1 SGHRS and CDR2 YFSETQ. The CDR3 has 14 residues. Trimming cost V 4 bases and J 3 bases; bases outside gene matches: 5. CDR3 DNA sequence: TGCGCCAGCAGCCCGGGGGGAGCGACAGATACGCAGTATTTT. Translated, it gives CASSPGGATDTQYF.

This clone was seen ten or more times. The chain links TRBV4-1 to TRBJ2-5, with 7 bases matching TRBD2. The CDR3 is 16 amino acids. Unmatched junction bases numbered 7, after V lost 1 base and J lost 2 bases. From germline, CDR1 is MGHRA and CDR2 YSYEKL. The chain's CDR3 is CASSQGRGSSQETQYF. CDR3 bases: TGCGCCAGCAGCCAAGGGCGGGGGAGCTCACAAGAGACCCAGTACTTC.

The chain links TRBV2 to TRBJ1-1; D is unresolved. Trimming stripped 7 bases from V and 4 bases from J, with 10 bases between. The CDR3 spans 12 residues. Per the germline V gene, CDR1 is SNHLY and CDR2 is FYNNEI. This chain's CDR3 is CASNMAATEAFF. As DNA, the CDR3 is TGTGCCAGCAACATGGCCGCCACTGAAGCTTTCTTT.

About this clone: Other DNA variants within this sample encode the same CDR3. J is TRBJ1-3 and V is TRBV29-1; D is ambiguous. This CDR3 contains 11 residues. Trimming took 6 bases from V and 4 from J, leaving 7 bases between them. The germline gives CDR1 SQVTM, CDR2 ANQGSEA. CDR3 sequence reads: CSVLVGNTIYF. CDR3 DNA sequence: TGCAGCGTCTTAGTCGGAAACACCATATATTTT.